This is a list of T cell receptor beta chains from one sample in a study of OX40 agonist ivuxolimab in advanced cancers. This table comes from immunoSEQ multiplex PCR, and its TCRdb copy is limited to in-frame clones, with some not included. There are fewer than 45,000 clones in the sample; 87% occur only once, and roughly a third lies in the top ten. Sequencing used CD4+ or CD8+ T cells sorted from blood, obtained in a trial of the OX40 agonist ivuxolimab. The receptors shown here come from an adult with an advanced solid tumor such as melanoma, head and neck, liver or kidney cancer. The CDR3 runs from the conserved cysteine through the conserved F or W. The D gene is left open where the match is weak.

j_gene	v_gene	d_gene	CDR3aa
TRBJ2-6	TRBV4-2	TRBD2	CASSQVLAGVRSGANVLTF
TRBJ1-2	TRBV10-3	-	CAISESWGGTGYTF
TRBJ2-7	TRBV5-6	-	CASSSLGYEQYF
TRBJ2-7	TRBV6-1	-	CASSELGQGYEQYF
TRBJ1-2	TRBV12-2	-	CASRTRWGMGERGYTF
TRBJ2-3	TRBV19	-	CASGNTGEDTQYF
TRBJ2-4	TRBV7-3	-	CASSQEKSGIQYF
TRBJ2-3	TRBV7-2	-	CASSLEPADTQYF
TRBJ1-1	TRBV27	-	CASSLGLNTEAFF
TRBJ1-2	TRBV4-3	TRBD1	CASSQAAGTANYGYTF
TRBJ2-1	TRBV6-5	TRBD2	CASSRPSGSGLGQFF
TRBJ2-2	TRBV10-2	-	CASSPLIGELFF
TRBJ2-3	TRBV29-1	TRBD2	CSVEEQLAADTQYF
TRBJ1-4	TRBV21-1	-	CASSKARQGARDEKLFF
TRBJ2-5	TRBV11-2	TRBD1	CASSSGQKETQYF
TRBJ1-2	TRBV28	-	CASSLGAGRYGYTF